The 10 T cell receptor beta chains below were found in one sample sequenced in a study of tumour-infiltrating T cells in Burkitt lymphoma. The table came from immunoSEQ multiplex PCR; TCRdb's copy has only in-frame clones and leaves some out. The sample holds fewer than 2,500 clones, around an eighth seen once. The sequenced material came from tumor tissue. These receptors all stem from a human donor with Burkitt lymphoma.

This chain uses TRBV9 with TRBJ1-5; D remains ambiguous. Between the trimmed V and J ends, which lost 4 bases and 8 bases, there was a span of 13 bases. The CDR3 has 13 residues. Germline CDR1 and CDR2: SGDLS and YYNGEE. This CDR3 is CASSLFISEPQHF. CDR3 bases: TGTGCCAGCAGCCTATTTATCTCGGAGCCCCAGCATTTT.

This clone came up a few times. The DNA of the CDR3 is TGTGCCAGTAGTATAGTCGAAACTGGGGCCAACGTCCTGACTTTC. Translating gives CASSIVETGANVLTF. The rearrangement joins TRBV19 to TRBJ2-6; unclear D gene. CDR1 and CDR2 (germline): LNHDA, SQIVND (reference sequence). Trimming took off 1 base at V and 2 bases at J, with 6 bases between the two ends. This CDR3 spans 15 amino acids.

The genes are TRBV4-1 and TRBJ2-7, with D perhaps matching TRBD1 (6 bases). CDR1 MGHRA and CDR2 YSYEKL come from the germline V gene. V was clipped by 3 bases and J by 0 bases, with 21 bases between them. This CDR3 has 18 residues. The CDR3 reads CASSHMEIQGRSSYEQYF. The CDR3 nucleotides read TGCGCCAGCAGCCACATGGAAATACAGGGCAGGAGCTCCTACGAGCAGTACTTC.

This clone was counted a few times. This chain links TRBV4-2 with TRBJ1-2; D call uncertain. V was pared by 0 bases and J by 0 bases, with 8 bases between. Germline V gene data show CDR1 as LGHNA and CDR2 as YNFKEQ. This CDR3 is built from 15 residues. The CDR3 sequence: CASSQDEGTNYGYTF. The CDR3 region has the DNA TGTGCCAGCAGCCAAGATGAAGGAACTAACTATGGCTACACCTTC.

This clone appeared a few times. The chain joins TRBV5-1 to TRBJ2-1; TRBD2 agrees at 8 bases. The germline V gene has CDR1 SGHRS and CDR2 YFSETQ. The ends lost 4 bases at V and 4 bases at J; junction bases unmatched: 7. This CDR3 has 15 residues. CDR3: CASSVSGAAYNEQFF. The CDR3 region has the DNA TGCGCCAGCAGCGTTAGCGGGGCCGCATACAATGAGCAGTTCTTC.

There are a few counts of this clone. The V call is TRBV11-1, the J call TRBJ1-1; D gene uncertain. Per the germline V gene, CDR1 is SGHAT and CDR2 is FQDESV (reference sequence). CDR3 length equals 13 residues. The V end lost 1 base, the J end lost 3 bases, and 6 bases lay between the germline ends. The CDR3 nucleotides read TGTGCCAGCAGCTTAGTTACCTACACTGAAGCTTTCTTT. Encoded protein: CASSLVTYTEAFF.

This clone appeared a few times. This sequence joins TRBV5-6 and TRBJ2-2; D gene ambiguous. The germline V and J ends were trimmed by 2 bases and 6 bases, with 8 bases remaining between them. CDR3 length equals 13 residues. The germline CDR1 and CDR2 sequences are SGHDT and YYEEEE. Here the CDR3 reads CASSFSSPGELFF. CDR3 sequence (DNA): TGTGCCAGCAGCTTCAGTAGTCCCGGGGAGCTGTTTTTT.

Concerning this clone: A read error may account for a junction end that differs from germline. Other DNA sequences in the same sample also yield this CDR3. The gene calls are TRBV18 and TRBJ1-3; no clear D. The CDR3 sequence is 15 residues long. CDR1 is KGHSH and CDR2 is LQKENI in the germline V gene. DNA for the CDR3: TGTGCTAGCTCACCACTGACAATCTCTGGAAACACCATATATTTT. It codes for CASSPLTISGNTIYF.

This chain joins TRBV29-1 and TRBJ1-1, with a weak D call TRBD1 (5 bases). The V end was cut by 4 bases, the J end by 1 base, with 10 bases between. CDR1 is SQVTM and CDR2 is ANQGSEA in the germline V gene. The CDR3 loop spans 13 amino acids. This CDR3 reads CSVVGRENTEAFF. The CDR3, as DNA: TGCAGCGTTGTCGGCAGGGAGAACACTGAAGCTTTCTTT.

The chain recombines TRBV18 with TRBJ1-5; 9 nucleotides line up with TRBD1. CDR1 is KGHSH and CDR2 is LQKENI in the germline V gene. This CDR3 has 17 amino acids. V lost 3 bases, J lost 0 bases, and 6 bases stayed unmatched. The DNA of the CDR3 is TGTGCCAGCTCACCGGGACAGGGTTCTGCTAGCAATCAGCCCCAGCATTTT. It translates to CASSPGQGSASNQPQHF. The complete variable domain, with remaining parts taken from reference TRBV18 and TRBJ1-5, reads NAGVMQNPRHLVRRRGQEARLRCSPMKGHSHVYWYRQLPEEGLKFMVYLQKENIIDESGMPKERFSAEFPKEGPSILRIQQVVRGDSAAYFCASSPGQGSASNQPQHFGDGTRLSIL.